This T cell receptor (beta chain) was observed in a study of monozygotic twins with inflammatory bowel disease. Someone took an approximately 2.5 ml blood sample from each of the donors. Researchers isolated total RNA from whole blood without sorting T cells. Germline V gene data show CDR1 as SGHRS and CDR2 as YFSETQ. The CDR3 spans 16 residues. TCRdb reanalyzed the 5' RACE reads, giving one entry per CDR3 protein sequence and no DNA. Recorded for this sample: about 380,000 distinct CDR3 sequences. In regard to this clonotype: Its antigen is not known.

Whole-study findings and limits: There was no support for any single strong signal or clonotype associated with IBD. Fewer clonotypes were shared with others by IBD patients than by healthy twins, especially with disease activity.

The sample was blood. This receptor was taken from a human donor with ulcerative colitis or Crohn's disease, or a healthy co-twin of an affected twin (not recorded which). The V and J genes are TRBV5-1 and TRBJ2-4; TCRdb's D call, TRBD2, is unchecked because there is no DNA. This CDR3 reads CASSATRTSDADIQYF.